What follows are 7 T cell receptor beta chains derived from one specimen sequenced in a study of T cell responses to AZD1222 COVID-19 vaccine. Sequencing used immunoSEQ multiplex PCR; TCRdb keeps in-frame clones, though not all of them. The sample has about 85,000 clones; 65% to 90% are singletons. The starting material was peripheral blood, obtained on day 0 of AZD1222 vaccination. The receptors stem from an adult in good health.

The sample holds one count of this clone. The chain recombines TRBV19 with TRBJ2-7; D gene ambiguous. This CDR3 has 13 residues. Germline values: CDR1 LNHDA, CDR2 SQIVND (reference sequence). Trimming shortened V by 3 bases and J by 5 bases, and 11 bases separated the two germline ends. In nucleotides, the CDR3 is TGTGCCAGTAGTATTGTAGGAGAGAACGAGCAGTACTTC. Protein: CASSIVGENEQYF.

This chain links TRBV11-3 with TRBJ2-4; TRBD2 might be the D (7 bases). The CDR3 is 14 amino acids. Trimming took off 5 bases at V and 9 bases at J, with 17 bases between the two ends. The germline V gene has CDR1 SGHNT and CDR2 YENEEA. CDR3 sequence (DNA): TGTGCCAGCAGCCTCGGGGGGCCGTCGACCATTCAGTACTTC. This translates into CASSLGGPSTIQYF.

The CDR3 region has the DNA TGTGCCAGCAGCCTTACAGGGACTAGCAATCAGCCCCAGCATTTT. This encodes CASSLTGTSNQPQHF. The gene calls are TRBV7-2 and TRBJ1-5, with a possible D match to TRBD1 (6 bases). CDR1 and CDR2 (germline): SGHTA, FQGNSA. Deletions cut 5 bases from V and 0 bases from J, with 11 bases between. This CDR3 comprises 15 residues. Filled out from reference TRBV7-2 and TRBJ1-5, the complete variable domain reads GAGVSQSPSNKVTEKGKDVELRCDPISGHTALYWYRQSLGQGLEFLIYFQGNSAPDKSGLPSDRFSAERTGGSVSTLTIQRTQQEDSAVYLCASSLTGTSNQPQHFGDGTRLSIL.

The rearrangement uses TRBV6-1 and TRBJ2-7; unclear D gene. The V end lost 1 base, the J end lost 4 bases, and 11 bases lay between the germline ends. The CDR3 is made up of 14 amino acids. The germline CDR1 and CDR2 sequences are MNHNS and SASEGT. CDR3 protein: CASSEGTISYEQYF. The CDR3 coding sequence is TGTGCCAGCAGTGAAGGTACGATCAGTTACGAGCAGTACTTC.

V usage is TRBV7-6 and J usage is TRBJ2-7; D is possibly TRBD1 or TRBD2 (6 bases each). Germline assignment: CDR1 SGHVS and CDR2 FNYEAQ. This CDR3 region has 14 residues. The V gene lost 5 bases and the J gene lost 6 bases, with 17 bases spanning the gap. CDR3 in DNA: TGTGCCAGCAGCCCCGGGGGCCCGAACGTCGAGCAGTACTTC. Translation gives CASSPGGPNVEQYF. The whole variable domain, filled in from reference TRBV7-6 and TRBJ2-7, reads GAGVSQSPRYKVTKRGQDVALRCDPISGHVSLYWYRQALGQGPEFLTYFNYEAQQDKSGLPNDRFSAERPEGSISTLTIQRTEQRDSAMYRCASSPGGPNVEQYFGPGTRLTVT.

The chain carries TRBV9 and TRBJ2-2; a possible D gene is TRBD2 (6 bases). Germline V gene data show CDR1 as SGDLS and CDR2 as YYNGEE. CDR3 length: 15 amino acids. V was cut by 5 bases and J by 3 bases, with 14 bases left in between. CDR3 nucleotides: TGTGCCAGCAGTTTCCGGGGGTTGGACACCGGGGAGCTGTTTTTT. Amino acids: CASSFRGLDTGELFF.

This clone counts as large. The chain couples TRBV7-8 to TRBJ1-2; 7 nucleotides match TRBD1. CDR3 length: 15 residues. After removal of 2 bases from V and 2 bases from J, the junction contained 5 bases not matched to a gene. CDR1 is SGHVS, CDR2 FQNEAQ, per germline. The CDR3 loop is CASSLFRGLNYGYTF. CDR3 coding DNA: TGTGCCAGCAGCTTATTCAGGGGGTTGAACTATGGCTACACCTTC.